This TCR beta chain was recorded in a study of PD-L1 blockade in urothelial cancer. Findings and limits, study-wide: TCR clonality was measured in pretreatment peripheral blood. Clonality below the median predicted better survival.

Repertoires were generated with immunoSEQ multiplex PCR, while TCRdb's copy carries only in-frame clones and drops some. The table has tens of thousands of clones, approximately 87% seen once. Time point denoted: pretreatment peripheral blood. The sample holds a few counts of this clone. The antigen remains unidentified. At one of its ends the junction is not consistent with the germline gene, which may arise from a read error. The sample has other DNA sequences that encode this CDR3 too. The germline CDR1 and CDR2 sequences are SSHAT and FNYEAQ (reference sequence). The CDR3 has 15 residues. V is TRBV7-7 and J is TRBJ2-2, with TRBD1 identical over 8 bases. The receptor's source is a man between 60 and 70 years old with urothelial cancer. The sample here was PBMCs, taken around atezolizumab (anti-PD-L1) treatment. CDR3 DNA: TGTGCTAGCAGCCACAGGGGGACAAACACCGGGGAGCTGTTTTTT. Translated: CASSHRGTNTGELFF.